Following are 32 T cell receptor beta chains from one sample sequenced in a study of Ad26.COV2.S vaccination and SARS-CoV-2 variants. TCRdb's table, derived via immunoSEQ multiplex PCR, lists solely in-frame clones and lacks some. This sample has over 110,000 clones; 86% occur once, and the top ten carry approximately 5%. The source was peripheral blood, collected after recovery from COVID-19. Receptor source: a human donor who had recovered from COVID-19.

The chain is built from TRBV28 and TRBJ1-5; D unresolved. The CDR3 runs 12 residues. CDR1 is MDHEN, CDR2 SYDVKM, per germline. V was shortened by 5 bases and J by 7 bases, with 9 bases between the two germline ends. As DNA, the CDR3 is TGTGCCAGCAGTCCTATCGTCCAGCCCCAGCATTTT. The encoded protein is CASSPIVQPQHF. The entire variable domain, with the rest obtained from reference TRBV28 and TRBJ1-5, is as follows: DVKVTQSSRYLVKRTGEKVFLECVQDMDHENMFWYRQDPGLGLRLIYFSYDVKMKEKGDIPEGYSVSREKKERFSLILESASTNQTSMYLCASSPIVQPQHFGDGTRLSIL.

This clone has more than one count but fewer than ten. The V call is TRBV4-1, the J call TRBJ1-5, with D perhaps matching TRBD1 (5 bases). With 0 bases removed from V and 7 bases from J, the gap between germline ends came to 13 bases. This CDR3 spans 15 amino acids. Germline V gene lookup returns CDR1 MGHRA and CDR2 YSYEKL. CDR3 DNA: TGCGCCAGCAGCCAAGATGAAGGGGTAGGGCAGCCCCAGCATTTT. Protein: CASSQDEGVGQPQHF.

This sequence joins TRBV7-8 and TRBJ1-2; D call uncertain. The V end was cut by 4 bases, the J end by 3 bases, with 9 bases between. The CDR3 extends over 13 amino acids. Germline V gives CDR1 SGHVS, CDR2 FQNEAQ. CDR3 protein: CASSSNTYYGYTF. The CDR3 DNA reads TGTGCCAGCAGCTCGAATACCTACTATGGCTACACCTTC. The full variable domain, completed using reference TRBV7-8 and TRBJ1-2, is GAGVSQSPRYKVAKRGQDVALRCDPISGHVSLFWYQQALGQGPEFLTYFQNEAQLDKSGLPSDRFFAERPEGSVSTLKIQRTQQEDSAVYLCASSSNTYYGYTFGSGTRLTVV.

The genes are TRBV9 and TRBJ2-3; D remains unclear. The CDR3 runs to 16 residues. Per the germline V gene, CDR1 is SGDLS and CDR2 is YYNGEE. V dropped 0 bases and J dropped 1 base, with 12 bases sitting between them. CDR3 protein: CASSVANTARTDTQYF. CDR3 nucleotides: TGTGCCAGCAGCGTAGCTAATACAGCCCGCACAGATACGCAGTATTTT.

The genes are TRBV11-2 and TRBJ2-7; unclear D gene. V was clipped by 5 bases and J by 6 bases, with 8 bases between them. This CDR3 is built from 11 residues. Germline V gene data show CDR1 as SGHAT and CDR2 as FQNNGV. In DNA form, the CDR3 reads TGTGCCAGCAGCCAAACACTCGAGCAGTACTTC. Its translation is CASSQTLEQYF. The full variable domain, with the rest looked up from reference TRBV11-2 and TRBJ2-7, is EAGVAQSPRYKIIEKRQSVAFWCNPISGHATLYWYQQILGQGPKLLIQFQNNGVVDDSQLPKDRFSAERLKGVDSTLKIQPAKLEDSAVYLCASSQTLEQYFGPGTRLTVT.

The rearrangement links TRBV18 to TRBJ1-5; 10 bases are shared with TRBD1. Germline V gives CDR1 KGHSH, CDR2 LQKENI. The trim removed 4 bases at V and 2 bases at J, leaving 8 bases unmatched. This CDR3 contains 17 residues. The CDR3 sequence is CASSLGQGEEGNQPQHF. The CDR3 DNA follows: TGTGCCAGCTCACTAGGACAGGGGGAAGAAGGCAATCAGCCCCAGCATTTT.

The chain recombines TRBV6-1 with TRBJ2-3; weak D call: TRBD1 (6 bases). Per germline, CDR1 MNHNS and CDR2 SASEGT. The germline V and J ends were trimmed by 1 base and 2 bases, with 10 bases remaining between them. This CDR3 contains 15 residues. This CDR3 reads CASSEVWDTTDTQYF. The CDR3 nucleotides are TGTGCCAGCAGTGAAGTTTGGGACACCACAGATACGCAGTATTTT.

This clone appeared once. The chain employs TRBV28 and TRBJ2-7; no firm D call. Germline V lookup: CDR1 MDHEN, CDR2 SYDVKM. The CDR3 is 11 amino acids. V lost 6 bases and J lost 6, with 9 bases in between. The CDR3 region is CASSHQGEQYF. The CDR3 DNA reads as TGTGCCAGCAGCCACCAAGGCGAGCAGTACTTC. The entire variable domain, with the rest obtained from reference TRBV28 and TRBJ2-7, is as follows: DVKVTQSSRYLVKRTGEKVFLECVQDMDHENMFWYRQDPGLGLRLIYFSYDVKMKEKGDIPEGYSVSREKKERFSLILESASTNQTSMYLCASSHQGEQYFGPGTRLTVT.

This chain links TRBV5-1 with TRBJ2-1; TRBD2 is a possible D gene (6 bases). Germline loops: CDR1 SGHRS, CDR2 YFSETQ. The CDR3 spans 16 residues. Between the trimmed V and J ends, which lost 3 bases and 4 bases, there was a span of 17 bases. The chain's CDR3 is CASSSRLDRNYNEQFF. In DNA, the CDR3 is TGCGCCAGCAGCTCCCGACTAGACCGCAATTACAATGAGCAGTTCTTC.

This clone has more than one count but fewer than ten. V gene TRBV7-9 combines with J gene TRBJ1-3, with TRBD1 as a possible D gene (6 bases). V lost 4 bases to trimming and J lost 0 bases, with 10 bases between them. Germline-derived CDR1 and CDR2 are SEHNR and FQNEAQ (reference sequence). CDR3 length: 15 amino acids. The CDR3 bases are TGTGCCAGCAGCTACAGGGCGAGCTCTGGAAACACCATATATTTT. Its translation is CASSYRASSGNTIYF.

This rearrangement joins TRBV9 to TRBJ2-7; D unclear. This CDR3 spans 14 amino acids. V dropped 0 bases and J dropped 3 bases, with 10 bases sitting between them. Germline values: CDR1 SGDLS, CDR2 YYNGEE. The CDR3 reads CASSVGGPLYEQYF. CDR3 DNA sequence: TGTGCCAGCAGCGTAGGAGGACCTCTCTACGAGCAGTACTTC.

The J gene is TRBJ1-1, the V gene TRBV4-1; the D gene is possibly TRBD1 (6 bases). The CDR3 covers 13 residues. Deletions cut 3 bases from V and 5 bases from J, with 10 bases between. From germline, CDR1 is MGHRA and CDR2 YSYEKL. The chain's CDR3 is CASSQRGGTEAFF. DNA for the CDR3: TGCGCCAGCAGCCAGAGAGGGGGAACTGAAGCTTTCTTT.

V is TRBV30 and J is TRBJ1-2; TRBD1 matches at 8 bases. The V segment lost 2 bases and the J segment 6 bases; nucleotides outside the gene matches: 8. Germline CDR1 and CDR2: GTSNPN and SVGIG (reference sequence). CDR3 length: 14 amino acids. CDR3 amino acids: CAWSSGGGKNGYTF. The CDR3 DNA is TGTGCCTGGAGTTCAGGGGGCGGGAAAAATGGCTACACCTTC.

V gene TRBV6-2 or TRBV6-3 combines with J gene TRBJ1-5, with D possibly being TRBD1 (5 bases). The V gene's germline CDR1 is MNHEY and CDR2 SVGEGT. Deletions cut 4 bases from V and 5 bases from J, with 12 bases between. This CDR3 has 14 amino acids. CDR3 sequence: CASSFRGIYQPQHF. CDR3 nucleotides: TGTGCCAGCAGTTTCCGGGGGATCTATCAGCCCCAGCATTTT.

This clone was observed a handful of times. The rearrangement links TRBV7-9 to TRBJ1-1, with D possibly being TRBD1 (5 bases). Germline CDR1 reads SEHNR; CDR2 reads FQNEAQ (reference sequence). V lost 7 bases and J 1 base, leaving 19 bases between the germline ends. CDR3 length: 16 amino acids. This CDR3 is CASTPGRGKENTEAFF. As DNA, the CDR3 is TGTGCCAGCACCCCCGGGAGGGGCAAGGAGAACACTGAAGCTTTCTTT. The variable domain in full, completed from reference TRBV7-9 and TRBJ1-1, reads DTGVSQNPRHKITKRGQNVTFRCDPISEHNRLYWYRQTLGQGPEFLTYFQNEAQLEKSRLLSDRFSAERPKGSFSTLEIQRTEQGDSAMYLCASTPGRGKENTEAFFGQGTRLTVV.

This clone was found once. This chain uses TRBV7-8 with TRBJ1-3; D not resolved. This CDR3 contains 12 residues. Germline values: CDR1 SGHVS, CDR2 FQNEAQ. Trimming shortened V by 6 bases and J by 1 base, and 4 bases separated the two germline ends. Here the CDR3 DNA reads TGTGCCAGCAGGGCTTCTGGAAACACCATATATTTT. Protein sequence: CASRASGNTIYF. The whole variable domain, filled in from reference TRBV7-8 and TRBJ1-3, reads GAGVSQSPRYKVAKRGQDVALRCDPISGHVSLFWYQQALGQGPEFLTYFQNEAQLDKSGLPSDRFFAERPEGSVSTLKIQRTQQEDSAVYLCASRASGNTIYFGEGSWLTVV.

In its sample, this clone was seen once. The chain has TRBV18 and TRBJ2-7, with 9 nucleotides matching TRBD1. The V gene end was trimmed by 5 bases and the J gene end by 6 bases; junction bases not matched to a gene: 5. Germline loops: CDR1 KGHSH, CDR2 LQKENI. This CDR3 is built from 13 residues. The CDR3, as DNA: TGTGCCAGCTCAACGGGACAGGGAGGCGAGCAGTACTTC. Translation gives CASSTGQGGEQYF.

This chain links TRBV4-3 with TRBJ1-2; a possible D gene is TRBD1 (5 bases). Trimming took 0 bases from V and 3 from J, leaving 11 bases between them. This CDR3 contains 15 residues. The germline CDR1 and CDR2 sequences are LGHNA and YSLEER. CDR3: CASSQDGGRDYGYTF. As DNA, the CDR3 is TGCGCCAGCAGCCAAGATGGAGGCAGGGACTATGGCTACACCTTC.

The chain recombines TRBV3-1 (or the pseudogene TRBV3-2) with TRBJ1-2; the D gene is possibly TRBD1 (5 bases). Germline CDR1 reads LGHDT; CDR2 reads YNNKEL (reference sequence). This CDR3 comprises 14 residues. Trimming removed 2 bases at V and 8 bases at J, with 15 bases between. CDR3 loop: CASSQYPRGGGYTF. CDR3 in DNA: TGTGCCAGCAGCCAATATCCCCGCGGGGGGGGCTACACCTTC.

The CDR3 loop is CASSSQDGLRETQYF. The DNA of the CDR3 is TGTGCCAGTAGTAGCCAAGACGGACTTAGGGAGACCCAGTACTTC. The chain links TRBV19 to TRBJ2-5, with TRBD2 as a possible D gene (5 bases). The V end was cut by 4 bases, the J end by 5 bases, with 17 bases between. This CDR3 has 15 amino acids. Germline values: CDR1 LNHDA, CDR2 SQIVND (reference sequence).

In its sample, this clone was seen once. This chain joins TRBV28 and TRBJ1-2, with D tentatively TRBD1 (6 bases). Germline values: CDR1 MDHEN, CDR2 SYDVKM. Deletions cut 4 bases from V and 5 bases from J, with 17 bases between. The CDR3 spans 15 residues. DNA of the CDR3: TGTGCCAGCAGTTCCCGGGCGAGGGGGGAATATGGCTACACCTTC. Translation gives CASSSRARGEYGYTF.

This clone was found a few times. V gene TRBV5-6 combines with J gene TRBJ1-6; D remains unclear. Per the germline V gene, CDR1 is SGHDT and CDR2 is YYEEEE. Trimming removed 0 bases from V and 8 bases from J, with 6 bases in between. The CDR3 runs to 13 residues. The CDR3, as DNA: TGTGCCAGCAGCTTGGGTGCGGATTCACCCCTCCACTTT. It yields the protein CASSLGADSPLHF.

The genes are TRBV6-5 and TRBJ1-3; no clear D. CDR3 length equals 15 residues. V lost 5 bases, J lost 0 bases, and 11 bases lay in between. The germline V gene has CDR1 MNHEY and CDR2 SVGAGI. In DNA, the CDR3 is TGTGCCAGCAGTATCCGGCAGAGCTCTGGAAACACCATATATTTT. Protein: CASSIRQSSGNTIYF.

The chain has TRBV27 and TRBJ2-6, with no clear D. Germline-derived CDR1 and CDR2 are MNHEY and SMNVEV (reference sequence). This CDR3 region has 14 residues. The V and J ends lost 6 bases and 2 bases respectively, with 8 bases between them. This CDR3 reads CASSLAPGANVLTF. As DNA, the CDR3 is TGTGCCAGCAGCCTCGCCCCTGGGGCCAACGTCCTGACTTTC.

This chain joins TRBV7-2 and TRBJ2-7; D is possibly TRBD2 (6 bases). The CDR3 contains 15 residues. Per germline, CDR1 SGHTA and CDR2 FQGNSA. The V and J ends lost 1 base and 0 bases respectively, with 10 bases between them. The CDR3 spells CASSLERAFSYEQYF. The CDR3 DNA is TGTGCCAGCAGCTTAGAGCGGGCCTTCTCCTACGAGCAGTACTTC. Full variable domain (remainder filled in from reference TRBV7-2 and TRBJ2-7): GAGVSQSPSNKVTEKGKDVELRCDPISGHTALYWYRQSLGQGLEFLIYFQGNSAPDKSGLPSDRFSAERTGGSVSTLTIQRTQQEDSAVYLCASSLERAFSYEQYFGPGTRLTVT.

The chain is built from TRBV5-5 and TRBJ2-2; TRBD1 is a possible D gene (7 bases). The CDR3 runs 16 residues. Germline-derived CDR1 and CDR2 are SGHKS and YYEKEE (reference sequence). V was clipped by 0 bases and J by 7 bases, with 16 bases between them. Here the CDR3 reads CASSLVSTGRDGELFF. The CDR3 DNA sequence: TGTGCCAGCAGCTTGGTGTCGACAGGGCGGGACGGGGAGCTGTTTTTT.

This clone was picked up one time. This chain joins TRBV7-8 and TRBJ2-5, with 8 bases identical to TRBD2. With 0 bases clipped from V and 0 bases from J, the junction kept 6 bases outside the gene matches. CDR3 length: 17 residues. Germline CDR1 is SGHVS and CDR2 is FQNEAQ. The CDR3 is CASSLARSSGYQETQYF. CDR3 DNA sequence: TGTGCCAGCAGCTTAGCGCGATCTAGCGGGTACCAAGAGACCCAGTACTTC. The full variable domain, in which reference TRBV7-8 and TRBJ2-5 provide the parts outside the CDR3, is GAGVSQSPRYKVAKRGQDVALRCDPISGHVSLFWYQQALGQGPEFLTYFQNEAQLDKSGLPSDRFFAERPEGSVSTLKIQRTQQEDSAVYLCASSLARSSGYQETQYFGPGTRLLVL.

The V call is TRBV27, the J call TRBJ1-1, with D tentatively TRBD1 (5 bases). The germline V and J ends were trimmed by 1 base and 0 bases, with 18 bases remaining between them. The CDR3 is made up of 18 amino acids. Germline V gene data show CDR1 as MNHEY and CDR2 as SMNVEV (reference sequence). The DNA for the CDR3 is TGTGCCAGCAGTTTATTGGCGAACAGGAGGCCTATGAACACTGAAGCTTTCTTT. Encoded protein: CASSLLANRRPMNTEAFF.

The chain has TRBV28 and TRBJ1-2; D is undetermined. V lost 2 bases to trimming and J lost 8 bases, with 12 bases between them. Germline CDR1 and CDR2: MDHEN and SYDVKM. This CDR3 comprises 13 residues. The CDR3, as DNA: TGTGCCAGCAGTTTAGATGAGGTAGAGGGCTACACCTTC. Translating gives CASSLDEVEGYTF.

This clone came up a few times. This specimen includes other DNA sequences encoding the same CDR3. The rearrangement joins TRBV5-1 to TRBJ1-2; 11 nucleotides match TRBD1. V dropped 3 bases and J dropped 4; count of bases not matched to a gene: 5. CDR3 size: 15 residues. The germline V gene has CDR1 SGHRS and CDR2 YFSETQ. The DNA of the CDR3 is TGCGCCAGCAGCTCCGGGACAGGGGGAGGCTATGGCTACACCTTC. Residues: CASSSGTGGGYGYTF.

The chain couples TRBV6-2 or TRBV6-3 to TRBJ1-5; D might be TRBD1 (6 bases). The CDR3 has 14 amino acids. V lost 2 bases and J lost 6, with 11 bases in between. Germline CDR1 and CDR2: MNHEY and SVGEGT. The CDR3 loop reads CASSYTGLGQPQHF. CDR3 coding DNA: TGTGCCAGCAGTTACACAGGGTTGGGTCAGCCCCAGCATTTT.

The V and J genes are TRBV19 and TRBJ1-4; possibly TRBD1 for D (6 bases). Deletions cut 7 bases from V and 2 bases from J, with 17 bases between. This CDR3 has 16 residues. The germline CDR1 and CDR2 sequences are LNHDA and SQIVND (reference sequence). CDR3 sequence: CASNPTGITTNEKLFF. In DNA, the CDR3 is TGTGCCAGTAATCCGACAGGAATAACGACTAATGAAAAACTGTTTTTT.